Listed below are T cell receptor beta chains from one sample, sequenced in a study of T cells expressing NK-cell markers. From the 5' RACE reads, TCRdb lists one entry per CDR3 protein and no DNA. In total, the table holds a few hundred thousand distinct CDR3 sequences. Sequenced input: blood T cells: a sorted CD56 or NKG2C T cell subset, CD4+ or CD8+ T cells, or bulk PBMC T cells (not recorded which). The receptors shown here come from a man younger than 35 in good health. CDR3s include the opening cysteine and the closing phenylalanine or tryptophan. Fields, in order: V gene, CDR3 length, J gene, CDR3 protein.

V: TRBV29-1; length: 14; J: TRBJ1-1; CDR3: CSVEGDQRDTEAFF
V: TRBV5-1; length: 13; J: TRBJ2-5; CDR3: CASSYMYQETQYF
V: TRBV6-4; length: 14; J: TRBJ2-5; CDR3: CASSDSSGSETQYF
V: TRBV7-9; length: 15; J: TRBJ2-7; CDR3: CASSPQQTFPYEQYF
V: TRBV9; length: 15; J: TRBJ1-6; CDR3: CASSSGSSSYSPLHF
V: TRBV5-1; length: 12; J: TRBJ2-1; CDR3: CASGEAGNEQFF
V: TRBV20-1; length: 14; J: TRBJ2-1; CDR3: CSDETAYSYNEQFF
V: TRBV12-3/TRBV12-4; length: 18; J: TRBJ1-1; CDR3: CASSSSLVLQGNSTEAFF
V: TRBV24-1; length: 15; J: TRBJ2-3; CDR3: CATSDFSGSTDTQYF
V: TRBV3-1; length: 16; J: TRBJ2-1; CDR3: CASSPVAGGPIHEQFF
V: TRBV24-1; length: 13; J: TRBJ2-3; CDR3: CATSAIGTDTQYF
V: TRBV12-3/TRBV12-4; length: 17; J: TRBJ2-5; CDR3: CASGSGAGGVTKETQYF
V: TRBV7-6; length: 16; J: TRBJ2-3; CDR3: CASSSSSGRDTDTQYF
V: TRBV7-9; length: 14; J: TRBJ2-1; CDR3: CASQRGSSDNEQFF
V: TRBV20-1; length: 15; J: TRBJ2-3; CDR3: CSAPDYTTSTDTQYF
V: TRBV11-2; length: 15; J: TRBJ2-7; CDR3: CASSLGASGSREQYF
V: TRBV20-1; length: 15; J: TRBJ2-7; CDR3: CSARDRQGVTDEQYF
V: TRBV5-1; length: 14; J: TRBJ2-7; CDR3: CASSLSGTRYEQYF
V: TRBV15; length: 13; J: TRBJ2-1; CDR3: CATSPRSNREQFF
V: TRBV6-5; length: 15; J: TRBJ2-7; CDR3: CASSYSLGQGYEQYF
V: TRBV3-1; length: 16; J: TRBJ2-3; CDR3: CASSQGGGPSTDTQYF
V: TRBV20-1; length: 14; J: TRBJ2-5; CDR3: CSASLQLISETQYF
V: TRBV20-1; length: 14; J: TRBJ2-3; CDR3: CSARTATSTDTQYF